Reported below is one TCR beta chain. This sample is part of a study of OX40 agonist ivuxolimab in advanced cancers. Study context: Given to patients was ivuxolimab, an agonistic anti-OX40 (CD134) antibody. Hepatocellular carcinoma, melanoma, renal cell or head and neck cancer affected the dose-escalation patients.

Assay: immunoSEQ multiplex PCR; the TCRdb copy retains only in-frame clones and omits some. Among about 37,000 clones listed, approximately 80% were seen once. CDR1 and CDR2 from the germline V gene are MDHEN and SYDVKM. V dropped 2 bases and J dropped 4 bases, with 14 bases sitting between them. The CDR3 contains 15 residues. Researchers took blood at baseline, on cycle 4 day 1, and on cycle 7 day 1. V usage is TRBV28 and J usage is TRBJ1-2; the D gene is possibly TRBD1 (6 bases). Sequences were derived from CD4+ or CD8+ T cells sorted from blood, sampled in a trial of the OX40 agonist ivuxolimab. The source of this sequence is an adult with an advanced solid tumor such as melanoma, head and neck, liver or kidney cancer. The CDR3 loop reads CASSLMGGQGYGYTF. CDR3 DNA: TGTGCCAGCAGTTTAATGGGGGGGCAGGGCTATGGCTACACCTTC.